Below are 25 T cell receptor beta chains sequenced from a single sample in a study of T cell responses to AZD1222 COVID-19 vaccine. Some clones are missing from TCRdb's copy, which holds only in-frame ones; the method was immunoSEQ multiplex PCR. The sample consists of roughly 150,000 clones, 80% to 90% of them appearing once. The sample was peripheral blood, taken on day 0 of AZD1222 vaccination. The receptors originated from an adult in good health.

V usage is TRBV4-2 and J usage is TRBJ2-2; TRBD1 is a possible D gene (6 bases). Trimming shortened V by 4 bases and J by 0 bases, and 12 bases separated the two germline ends. Per germline, CDR1 LGHNA and CDR2 YNFKEQ. This CDR3 spans 16 amino acids. The CDR3 coding sequence is TGTGCCAGCAGCCGAGAGAGGACAGCGAACACCGGGGAGCTGTTTTTT. Its protein product is CASSRERTANTGELFF.

The chain couples TRBV10-3 to TRBJ1-1; 9 bases agree with TRBD1. The germline gives CDR1 ENHRY, CDR2 SYGVKD. With V trimmed by 6 bases and J by 4 bases, 3 bases remained unmatched. This CDR3 is 13 amino acids long. CDR3 region: CAISRQGGTEAFF. The CDR3, as DNA: TGTGCCATCAGCCGACAGGGGGGCACTGAAGCTTTCTTT.

The chain links TRBV30 to TRBJ2-7; TRBD2 agrees at 10 bases. The CDR3 loop spans 14 amino acids. Germline V lookup: CDR1 GTSNPN, CDR2 SVGIG (reference sequence). V was pared by 5 bases and J by 0 bases, with 4 bases of the junction left unmatched. CDR3 in amino acids: CAWSSGGSSYEQYF. CDR3 DNA sequence: TGTGCCTGGTCTAGCGGGGGCAGCTCCTACGAGCAGTACTTC. Full variable domain (missing parts from reference TRBV30 and TRBJ2-7): SQTIHQWPATLVQPVGSPLSLECTVEGTSNPNLYWYRQAAGRGLQLLFYSVGIGQISSEVPQNLSASRPQDRQFILSSKKLLLSDSGFYLCAWSSGGSSYEQYFGPGTRLTVT.

This clone was observed once. The V call is TRBV7-3, the J call TRBJ2-7, with 8 positions matching TRBD2. Germline trimming cut 2 bases from V and 7 bases from J; bases unmatched to any gene: 10. CDR1 SGHTA and CDR2 FQGTGA come from the germline V gene. This CDR3 spans 15 amino acids. CDR3 DNA sequence: TGTGCCAGCAGCTTAGTTGCCTTCGGGAGGGGTGAGCAGTACTTC. Protein: CASSLVAFGRGEQYF.

The rearrangement joins TRBV7-2 to TRBJ1-6; 8 nucleotides agree with TRBD1. CDR1 is SGHTA and CDR2 is FQGNSA in the germline V gene. The CDR3 contains 16 residues. Losses at the gene ends were 1 base for V and 6 bases for J; bases not matched to a gene: 5. CDR3 nucleotides: TGTGCCAGCAGCTTAGTAACAGGGGGGCGTAATTCACCCCTCCACTTT. It translates to CASSLVTGGRNSPLHF.

The chain recombines TRBV2 with TRBJ2-7; the D gene is possibly TRBD2 (6 bases). Trimming cost V 8 bases and J 6 bases, with 20 bases left between them. Germline values: CDR1 SNHLY, CDR2 FYNNEI. The CDR3 runs to 14 residues. CDR3 nucleotides: TGTGCCAGCCGGGGAGGACTACCCATAGTCGAGCAGTACTTC. Its translation: CASRGGLPIVEQYF. Using reference TRBV2 and TRBJ2-7 for the parts outside the CDR3, the full variable domain is EPEVTQTPSHQVTQMGQEVILRCVPISNHLYFYWYRQILGQKVEFLVSFYNNEISEKSEIFDDQFSVERPDGSNFTLKIRSTKLEDSAMYFCASRGGLPIVEQYFGPGTRLTVT.

The CDR3 bases are TGTGCCAGCAGCTTGGTTGGGACTAGCGGGAGTAATGAGCAGTTCTTC. This translates into CASSLVGTSGSNEQFF. The rearrangement links TRBV5-8 to TRBJ2-1, with 14 positions matching TRBD2. J lost 7 bases, V lost 0 bases, and 3 bases had no gene match. The CDR3 runs 16 residues. Germline lookup yields CDR1 SGHTS and CDR2 YDEGEE.

The chain combines TRBV18 with TRBJ2-5; D is unclear. Trimming cost V 3 bases and J 2 bases, with 7 bases left between them. The CDR3 loop spans 13 amino acids. CDR1 and CDR2 (germline): KGHSH, LQKENI. The CDR3 protein is CASSPLMQETQYF. In DNA, the CDR3 is TGTGCCAGCTCACCCCTGATGCAAGAGACCCAGTACTTC.

This sequence joins TRBV4-3 and TRBJ2-3, with 8 bases identical to TRBD2. Germline V gives CDR1 LGHNA, CDR2 YSLEER. The CDR3 is 15 residues long. The V and J ends lost 0 bases and 4 bases, in that order; junction bases with no gene match: 3. The DNA for the CDR3 is TGCGCCAGCAGCCAAGATACAGCGGGAGCAGATACGCAGTATTTT. This encodes CASSQDTAGADTQYF.

The chain recombines TRBV13 with TRBJ2-6; possibly TRBD1 for D (6 bases). The V gene lost 5 bases and the J gene lost 1 base, with 18 bases spanning the gap. This CDR3 comprises 18 residues. Germline V gene lookup returns CDR1 PRHDT and CDR2 FYEKMQ (reference sequence). In nucleotides, the CDR3 is TGTGCCAGCAGCCCCCGGACAGAACGTTCTTCTGGGGCCAACGTCCTGACTTTC. Translating it yields CASSPRTERSSGANVLTF.

V is TRBV7-9 and J is TRBJ2-5; D is perhaps TRBD2 (5 bases). The CDR3 totals 13 residues. Germline V CDR1 and CDR2: SEHNR, FQNEAQ (reference sequence). The ends were cut back, 1 base at V and 7 bases at J, with 10 bases in the middle. DNA for the CDR3: TGTGCCAGCAGCTTAGGGCTCCGGGGGACCCAGTACTTC. It encodes CASSLGLRGTQYF.

The chain employs TRBV18 and TRBJ2-1; the match to TRBD1 covers 11 bases. The V segment lost 3 bases and the J segment 7 bases; nucleotides outside the gene matches: 2. The CDR3 is 14 residues long. Germline V gene lookup returns CDR1 KGHSH and CDR2 LQKENI. Here the CDR3 reads CASSPDRGRNEQFF. The CDR3 DNA is TGTGCCAGCTCACCGGACAGGGGGCGGAATGAGCAGTTCTTC.

As regards this clone: Distinct nucleotide sequences in the sample also encode this CDR3. The rearrangement links TRBV6-1 to TRBJ1-1; D remains unclear. Germline V gene data show CDR1 as MNHNS and CDR2 as SASEGT. Trimming stripped 2 bases from V and 1 base from J, with 8 bases between. The CDR3 covers 14 residues. This CDR3 reads CASSEQSGNTEAFF. The CDR3 DNA reads as TGTGCCAGCAGTGAACAATCAGGGAACACTGAAGCTTTCTTT.

The chain uses TRBV12-3 or TRBV12-4 and TRBJ2-7; TRBD2 agrees at 12 bases. The CDR3 runs 12 residues. After removal of 4 bases from V and 12 bases from J, the junction contained 4 bases not matched to a gene. The CDR3 bases are TGTGCCAGCAGTTCTAGCGGGAGGGTTCTGTACTTC. Protein product: CASSSSGRVLYF.

This clone came up once. V and J are TRBV6-5 and TRBJ1-1; no firm D call. Germline loops: CDR1 MNHEY, CDR2 SVGAGI. V shed 4 bases and J shed 0 bases, with 9 bases lying between them. CDR3 length equals 14 residues. The DNA for the CDR3 is TGTGCCAGCAGTTTGTACGGTCTGAACACTGAAGCTTTCTTT. This sequence encodes CASSLYGLNTEAFF.

The chain combines TRBV11-2 with TRBJ1-2; 8 bases map to TRBD1. In germline, CDR1 is SGHAT, CDR2 FQNNGV. The CDR3 has 13 residues. Trimming removed 5 bases from V and 4 bases from J; junction bases left unmatched: 3. The chain's CDR3 is CASSRTGIYGYTF. CDR3 coding DNA: TGTGCCAGCAGCCGGACAGGGATCTATGGCTACACCTTC.

The V gene is TRBV5-4, the J gene TRBJ2-6; 7 bases are shared with TRBD1. CDR1 and CDR2 from the germline V gene are SGHNT and YYREEE (reference sequence). With V trimmed by 3 bases and J by 18 bases, 21 bases remained unmatched. CDR3 size: 16 residues. The CDR3 loop reads CASSSLTGTVEPLSTF. CDR3 DNA sequence: TGTGCCAGCAGCTCCCTAACCGGGACAGTAGAGCCTTTGTCGACTTTC.

The chain is built from TRBV9 and TRBJ1-2; D perhaps matches TRBD1 (5 bases). V lost 4 bases, J lost 8 bases, and 18 bases lay in between. The CDR3 has 14 amino acids. Germline values: CDR1 SGDLS, CDR2 YYNGEE. CDR3 loop: CASSSNSRGGGYTF. CDR3 sequence (DNA): TGTGCCAGCAGCTCCAATAGTAGGGGAGGCGGCTACACCTTC.

The gene calls are TRBV2 and TRBJ1-5; 9 positions match TRBD1. From germline, CDR1 is SNHLY and CDR2 FYNNEI. J lost 6 bases, V lost 7 bases, and 10 bases had no gene match. CDR3 length: 15 amino acids. DNA for the CDR3: TGTGCCAGCACCTCACAGGGACAGGGCGGTCAGCCCCAGCATTTT. This sequence encodes CASTSQGQGGQPQHF.

The chain couples TRBV11-3 to TRBJ2-5; D may correspond to TRBD1 or TRBD2 (6 bases each). V gave up 6 bases and J gave up 5 bases, with 13 bases separating them. Germline CDR1 SGHNT, CDR2 YENEEA. CDR3 size: 13 residues. CDR3 nucleotide sequence: TGTGCCAGCAGTTCCGGGGGCCGGGAGACCCAGTACTTC. This translates into CASSSGGRETQYF.

The rearrangement uses TRBV5-4 and TRBJ2-5; 7 bases agree with TRBD1. This CDR3 comprises 14 residues. The germline V gene encodes CDR1 SGHNT and CDR2 YYREEE (reference sequence). V trimming: 2 bases; J trimming: 2 bases; junction bases outside the gene matches: 3. CDR3 sequence (DNA): TGTGCCAGCAGCTTTCGGACAGGACAAGAGACCCAGTACTTC. Translated, it gives CASSFRTGQETQYF.

The V gene is TRBV5-4, the J gene TRBJ2-1; D gene ambiguous. V gave up 4 bases and J gave up 7 bases, with 12 bases separating them. Germline CDR1 reads SGHNT; CDR2 reads YYREEE (reference sequence). This CDR3 has 13 amino acids. The CDR3 DNA sequence: TGTGCCAGCAGCGTCGGACGGCAGAATGAGCAGTTCTTC. It encodes CASSVGRQNEQFF.

This clone appeared a single time. The DNA for the CDR3 is TGTGCCAGCTTGTCCGGGGGTTCTGGAAACACCATATATTTT. It specifies CASLSGGSGNTIYF. The rearrangement uses TRBV28 and TRBJ1-3; D might be TRBD1 (5 bases). The germline CDR1 and CDR2 sequences are MDHEN and SYDVKM. The CDR3 is 14 amino acids. Trimming shortened V by 8 bases and J by 1 base, and 12 bases separated the two germline ends.

V usage is TRBV5-6 and J usage is TRBJ1-6; D is unresolved. V lost 0 bases to trimming and J lost 0 bases, with 7 bases between them. This CDR3 is built from 16 residues. The germline V gene has CDR1 SGHDT and CDR2 YYEEEE. This CDR3 is CASSLGGRSYNSPLHF. The CDR3 bases are TGTGCCAGCAGCTTGGGAGGTCGCTCCTATAATTCACCCCTCCACTTT. The entire variable domain, with the rest obtained from reference TRBV5-6 and TRBJ1-6, is as follows: DAGVTQSPTHLIKTRGQQVTLRCSPKSGHDTVSWYQQALGQGPQFIFQYYEEEERQRGNFPDRFSGHQFPNYSSELNVNALLLGDSALYLCASSLGGRSYNSPLHFGNGTRLTVT.

The V call is TRBV28, the J call TRBJ2-7; D is ambiguous. The CDR3 is 11 amino acids. Per the germline V gene, CDR1 is MDHEN and CDR2 is SYDVKM. V was trimmed by 10 bases and J by 6 bases, leaving 13 bases between them. CDR3 sequence: CATKVLGEQYF. In DNA, the CDR3 is TGTGCCACCAAAGTTTTAGGCGAGCAGTACTTC. The whole variable domain, filled in from reference TRBV28 and TRBJ2-7, reads DVKVTQSSRYLVKRTGEKVFLECVQDMDHENMFWYRQDPGLGLRLIYFSYDVKMKEKGDIPEGYSVSREKKERFSLILESASTNQTSMYLCATKVLGEQYFGPGTRLTVT.